This TCR beta chain was retrieved from a study of T cells in Graves' hyperthyroidism and ophthalmopathy (dated by TCRdb to about 2019). At the level of the whole study: Peripheral blood samples were taken at initial diagnosis, before any treatment was given. A discovery cohort of about 95 patients, about 44 with Graves' ophthalmopathy and 55 to 60 with stable Graves' hyperthyroidism, was used to find distinguishing TCR V-J signatures. Whether ophthalmopathy could be predicted prospectively was tested in an independent validation cohort made up of approximately 19 hyperthyroidism patients plus 17 patients who later progressed to ophthalmopathy. For training and testing, the 100 or so patients in the discovery cohort were randomly divided in a 7:3 ratio. In addition, the study compared T-cell repertoires in thyroid tissue and in blood from roughly 6 Graves' hyperthyroidism patients. Once sampling was done, hyperthyroidism patients were given methimazole at a starting dose of 30 mg daily, whereas ophthalmopathy patients were given high-dose intravenous methylprednisolone. TCR Vbeta CDR3 sequencing of 120 to 150 peripheral blood samples (approximately 44 ophthalmopathy, under 80 hyperthyroidism and 17 progressor patients) is reported in the paper. The full study reports these points: In validation, the model predicted progression to ophthalmopathy with over 60% sensitivity and roughly 75% specificity, a median of approximately 6.7 months before onset. Blood samples also contained most of the expanded thyroid clonotypes (frequency above 0.001), which suggests that blood repertoires may reflect thyroid immune responses. Sample size was not statistically predetermined, and investigators were not blinded to group allocation. A 13 V-J signature model separated ophthalmopathy from stable hyperthyroidism, with around 88% sensitivity and 81.08% specificity in cross-validation and 80%/75% in testing.

The TCR beta CDR3 regions were amplified from the RNA transcripts. The TCR CDR3 was subjected to a first round of RT-PCR using the HTBI primer set and the Qiagen OneStep RT-PCR kit. Libraries were constructed in a second round of multiplex PCR, after which size selection and purification were performed. Paired-end sequencing of the libraries was performed with 100 bp reads on an Illumina HiSeq2000. Per the original workflow: SOAPnuke was used to process the raw data, throwing out any read that contained adapters or uncalled bases, had a mean Phred below 15, or lacked an exact constant-primer or identifier match. COPE v1.2.5 was used to merge the high-quality paired reads, and each unique nucleotide sequence was defined as a clonotype. Clonotypes were aligned to IMGT TRBV, TRBD and TRBJ reference segments using MiTCR v1.1. Only V-J combinations with frequency above 0.0001, covering approximately 99% of repertoires, were analysed. A TCS score was defined as the ratio between F50 (clonal expansion) and ExV (chaos), using BLOSUM62-based TCRdist between CDR3 peptides within each V-J. Welch's t-statistics and random forest reduced fewer than 600 V-J features to around 14, which were used in a naive Bayes classifier (R e1071). TCRdb trimmed the raw reads at Q25, called clones with MiXCR and kept productive beta chains. Entries are consolidated by CDR3 protein sequence, retaining the most common genes and DNA. The V and J calls were not made by the authors but by TCRdb's processing. The sample table records about 300,000 distinct CDR3 sequences; approximately 15% of these occur just once. The ten largest clones capture less than 8% of the sample.

A patient counted as having stable Graves' hyperthyroidism if no progression to ophthalmopathy occurred over 18 months of follow-up. Hyperthyroidism patients were newly diagnosed, with disease duration under 2 months, and aged 18 to 65 years. Any patient with an uncontrolled infection, another autoimmune disease, pregnancy or lactation was excluded. Diagnoses were based on clinical symptoms, serum thyroxine and TRAb, thyroid ultrasound and orbital computed tomography. PBMCs were isolated from approximately 10 ml of fresh peripheral blood by Ficoll-Paque density gradient centrifugation. Trizol reagent was used to extract total RNA, and RNA quality was then checked on an Agilent 2100 Bioanalyzer. This clonotype was recorded many times. Its antigen remains unidentified. No base-level quality is on record; no much larger clone is a single base apart. The sequenced sample consisted of blood. The origin of this receptor is a woman aged 40 to 55 with Graves' hyperthyroidism.

The nucleotide sequence is given as TGTGCCATCAGTGGGACAGGGTTTGGATATGGCTACACCTTC. Its amino acids are CAISGTGFGYGYTF. In this chain, TRBV10-3 is recombined with TRBJ1-2, with 8 middle bases fitting TRBD1. From cysteine to phenylalanine, the CDR3 is 14 amino acids long. The sequence is cut down to CDR3 DNA, 42 bases in frame from base 1. Trimmed from V: 4 bases; trimmed from J: 5 bases; junction bases lacking a gene match: 6. For CDR1 and CDR2, the germline V gene lists ENHRY and SYGVKD.